This TCR beta chain originates from a study of cytomegalovirus exposure and HLA in healthy donors. Whole-study context: Across 350 to 500 genotyped donors, over 70% landed in the Caucasian-associated ancestry cluster. Study-level points and caveats: With later analysis, a missense DCLRE1C variant became linked to TCR beta V- and J-gene trimming. The study reported that TCR beta sequences accurately predicted HLA-A and HLA-B alleles in most subjects.

13 Jbeta primers and 60 Vbeta primers were used for the PCR. Some clones are missing from TCRdb's copy, which holds only in-frame ones; the method was immunoSEQ multiplex PCR. The sample holds more than 150,000 clones, around 82% seen once. Germline CDR1 SQVTM, CDR2 ANQGSEA. V lost 4 bases to trimming and J lost 1 base, with 11 bases between them. The CDR3 length is 13 residues. This clone was seen a few times. Its antigen is as yet unknown. The genes are TRBV29-1 and TRBJ2-7; the D gene is possibly TRBD2 (6 bases). Material for sequencing was PBMCs. The clonotype originates from a woman aged 50 to 60 in good health and CMV-seropositive. The CDR3 spells CSVVGGRSYEQYF. The CDR3 DNA reads TGCAGCGTTGTGGGGGGAAGGTCCTACGAGCAGTACTTC.